This TCR beta chain stems from a study of chemoradiotherapy in HPV16-positive cancers. Study outcomes and limitations: During treatment, candidate HPV-specific clones and E7-related motifs expanded in tumor. The functional HPV-specific definition rests on just two HPV16-positive patients.

Details on this clone: The antigen is undetermined.

The protocol was immunoSEQ multiplex PCR, while the TCRdb copy is restricted to in-frame clones and leaves out a portion. The profile shows over 6,500 clones, over 70% of them singletons. Germline V CDR1 and CDR2: MDHEN, SYDVKM. This CDR3 region has 14 residues. Trimming took 4 bases from V and 3 from J, leaving 11 bases between them. This clonotype was sampled from a human donor with HPV-associated anogenital cancer. Sequences were derived from tumor tissue, sampled from a patient who underwent chemoradiotherapy. The chain recombines TRBV28 with TRBJ2-3; D might be TRBD2 (5 bases). The CDR3 DNA reads TGTGCCAGCAGTTCCAGGACTGGAACAGATACGCAGTATTTT. This sequence encodes CASSSRTGTDTQYF.